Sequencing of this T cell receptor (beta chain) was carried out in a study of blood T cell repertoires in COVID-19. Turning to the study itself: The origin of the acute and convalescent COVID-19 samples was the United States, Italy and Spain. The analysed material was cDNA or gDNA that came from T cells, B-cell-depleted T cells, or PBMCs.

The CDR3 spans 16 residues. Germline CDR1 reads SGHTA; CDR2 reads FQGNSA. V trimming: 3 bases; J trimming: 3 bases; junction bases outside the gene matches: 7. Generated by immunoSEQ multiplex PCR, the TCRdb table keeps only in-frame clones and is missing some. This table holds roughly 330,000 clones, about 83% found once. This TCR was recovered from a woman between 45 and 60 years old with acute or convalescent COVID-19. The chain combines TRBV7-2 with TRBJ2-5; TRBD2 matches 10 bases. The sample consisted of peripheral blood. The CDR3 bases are TGTGCCAGCAGCTTTCCTAGCGGGGGTAGGAAAGAGACCCAGTACTTC. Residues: CASSFPSGGRKETQYF.